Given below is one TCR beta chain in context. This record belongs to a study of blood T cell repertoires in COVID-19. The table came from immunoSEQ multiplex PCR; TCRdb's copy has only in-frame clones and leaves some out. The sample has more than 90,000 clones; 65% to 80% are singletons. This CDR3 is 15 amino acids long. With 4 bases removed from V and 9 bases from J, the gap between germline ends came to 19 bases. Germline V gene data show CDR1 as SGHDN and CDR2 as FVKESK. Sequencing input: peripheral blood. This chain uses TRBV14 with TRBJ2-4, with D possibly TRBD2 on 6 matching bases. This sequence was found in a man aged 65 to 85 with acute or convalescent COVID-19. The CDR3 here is CASSPMTSSGGIQYF. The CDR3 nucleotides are TGTGCCAGCAGCCCGATGACCAGTAGCGGCGGCATTCAGTACTTC. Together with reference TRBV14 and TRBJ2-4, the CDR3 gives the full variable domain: EAGVTQFPSHSVIEKGQTVTLRCDPISGHDNLYWYRRVMGKEIKFLLHFVKESKQDESGMPNNRFLAERTGGTYSTLKVQPAELEDSGVYFCASSPMTSSGGIQYFGAGTRLSVL.